This T cell receptor beta chain was captured by sequencing in a study of immune evolution from preneoplasia to lung adenocarcinoma. Germline V gives CDR1 SGHDT, CDR2 YYEEEE. This CDR3 spans 15 amino acids. Between the trimmed V and J ends, which lost 2 bases and 2 bases, there was a span of 14 bases. Some clones are missing from TCRdb's copy, which holds only in-frame ones; the method was immunoSEQ multiplex PCR. The repertoire holds more than 6,000 clones, with less than 85% as singletons. This clone was counted only a few times. J is TRBJ2-7 and V is TRBV5-6; perhaps D is TRBD1 or TRBD2 (5 bases each). This clonotype was obtained from a person aged 70 to 80 with lung adenocarcinoma. The sequenced sample consisted of FFPE minimally invasive lung adenocarcinoma tissue. In nucleotides, the CDR3 is TGTGCCAGCAGCTTCTTCGGGACGGGGCCCTACGAGCAGTACTTC. It encodes CASSFFGTGPYEQYF.